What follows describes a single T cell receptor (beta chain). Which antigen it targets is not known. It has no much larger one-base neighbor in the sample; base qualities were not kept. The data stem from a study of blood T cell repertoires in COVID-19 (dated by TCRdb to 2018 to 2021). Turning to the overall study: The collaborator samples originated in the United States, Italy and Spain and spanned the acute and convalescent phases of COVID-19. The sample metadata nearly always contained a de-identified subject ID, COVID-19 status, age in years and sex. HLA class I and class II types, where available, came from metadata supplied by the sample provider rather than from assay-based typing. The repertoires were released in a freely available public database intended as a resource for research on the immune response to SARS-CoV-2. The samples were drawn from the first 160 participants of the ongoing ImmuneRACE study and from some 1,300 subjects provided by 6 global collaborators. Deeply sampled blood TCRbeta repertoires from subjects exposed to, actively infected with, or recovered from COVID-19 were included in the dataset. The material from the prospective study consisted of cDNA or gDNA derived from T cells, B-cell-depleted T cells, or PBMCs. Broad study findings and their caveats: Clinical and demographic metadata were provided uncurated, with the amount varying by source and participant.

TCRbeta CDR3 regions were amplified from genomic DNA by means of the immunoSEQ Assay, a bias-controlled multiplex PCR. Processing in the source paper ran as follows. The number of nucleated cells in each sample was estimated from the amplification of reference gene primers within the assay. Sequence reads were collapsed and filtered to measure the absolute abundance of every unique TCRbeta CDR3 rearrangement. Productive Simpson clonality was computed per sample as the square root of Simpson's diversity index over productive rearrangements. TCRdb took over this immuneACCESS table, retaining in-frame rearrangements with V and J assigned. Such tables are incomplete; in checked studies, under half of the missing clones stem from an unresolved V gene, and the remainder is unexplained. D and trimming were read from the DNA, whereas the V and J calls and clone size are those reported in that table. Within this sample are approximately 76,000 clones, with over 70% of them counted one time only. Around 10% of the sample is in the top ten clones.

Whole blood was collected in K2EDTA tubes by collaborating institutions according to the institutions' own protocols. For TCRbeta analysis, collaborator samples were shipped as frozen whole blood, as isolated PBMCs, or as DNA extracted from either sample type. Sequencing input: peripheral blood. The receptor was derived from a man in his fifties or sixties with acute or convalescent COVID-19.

The CDR3 sequence is CASRESSGSPGGNEQFF. The sequenced DNA is TGCGCCAGCAGGGAAAGCTCCGGGTCCCCGGGCGGGAATGAGCAGTTCTTC. The chain is assembled from TRBV10-1 and TRBJ2-1; possibly the D gene is TRBD2, per 5 matching bases. The CDR1 and CDR2 encoded by the germline V gene (reference sequence) are WNHNN and SYGVQD. The CDR3 goes from the cysteine to the phenylalanine over 17 residues. The entry retains the CDR3 DNA only, 51 bases that are in frame from base 1. V is clipped by 6 bases and J by 7 bases, and the sequence between their germline boundaries is 25 bases long.